Shown below are 11 T cell receptor beta chains from a single sample sequenced in a study of blood T cell repertoires in COVID-19. Sequencing was performed with immunoSEQ multiplex PCR; in TCRdb, only in-frame clones are kept and a portion is missing. The sample has some 180,000 clones; 75% to 90% are singletons. The sequenced material came from peripheral blood. The receptors were sampled from a man aged 55 to 70 with acute or convalescent COVID-19.

The CDR3 nucleotides read TGTGCCAGCAGCTTAAGGCCACCTAGCACAGATACGCAGTATTTT. This sequence encodes CASSLRPPSTDTQYF. The chain carries TRBV7-3 and TRBJ2-3; D unresolved. The CDR3 totals 15 residues. Trimming removed 1 base from V and 0 bases from J, with 8 bases in between. The germline CDR1 and CDR2 sequences are SGHTA and FQGTGA.

The chain has TRBV7-2 and TRBJ2-5; perhaps TRBD1 as D (6 bases). Germline V gene data show CDR1 as SGHTA and CDR2 as FQGNSA. The CDR3 length is 14 residues. Trimming shortened V by 5 bases and J by 5 bases, and 15 bases separated the two germline ends. The CDR3 spells CASSKMDRAETQYF. In DNA, the CDR3 is TGTGCCAGCAGCAAAATGGACAGAGCGGAGACCCAGTACTTC.

The genes are TRBV3-1 (or the pseudogene TRBV3-2) and TRBJ1-2; no clear D. Germline V gene data show CDR1 as LGHDT and CDR2 as YNNKEL (reference sequence). Trimming pared 2 bases from V and 9 bases from J, leaving 13 bases between. This CDR3 is built from 13 residues. The CDR3 sequence: CASSQPGDGSYTF. The CDR3, as DNA: TGTGCCAGCAGCCAACCCGGGGATGGGAGCTACACCTTC.

The rearrangement joins TRBV5-1 to TRBJ2-7; the match to TRBD1 covers 7 bases. This CDR3 has 12 amino acids. The junction had 5 bases not matched to a gene; V was cut back by 4 bases and J by 7 bases. The V gene's germline CDR1 is SGHRS and CDR2 YFSETQ. CDR3 DNA sequence: TGCGCCAGCAGCCCAGGGGGTAGTGAGCAGTACTTC. The encoded protein is CASSPGGSEQYF.

J is TRBJ2-1 and V is TRBV4-3; 9 bases map to TRBD2. After removal of 6 bases from V and 7 bases from J, the junction contained 13 bases not matched to a gene. Germline V CDR1 and CDR2: LGHNA, YSLEER. The CDR3 contains 16 residues. Here the CDR3 DNA reads TGCGCCAGCAGTCGCTCTCACACTAGCGGGTCAAATGAGCAGTTCTTC. It codes for CASSRSHTSGSNEQFF.

The rearrangement joins TRBV7-8 to TRBJ2-2; no firm D call. Germline assignment: CDR1 SGHVS and CDR2 FQNEAQ. The germline V and J ends were trimmed by 4 bases and 3 bases, with 15 bases remaining between them. CDR3 length equals 16 residues. Here the CDR3 reads CASSSNLYSHTGELFF. The CDR3 DNA reads TGTGCCAGCAGCTCCAACCTTTACTCGCACACCGGGGAGCTGTTTTTT.

V usage is TRBV13 and J usage is TRBJ1-1, with D possibly matching TRBD1 (6 bases). With 5 bases removed from V and 6 bases from J, the gap between germline ends came to 19 bases. The CDR3 length is 15 residues. Germline V lookup: CDR1 PRHDT, CDR2 FYEKMQ (reference sequence). CDR3 nucleotide sequence: TGTGCCAGCAGCCCCCCGGACAGAGAGAGTTCTGAAGCTTTCTTT. This sequence encodes CASSPPDRESSEAFF.

This sequence joins TRBV19 and TRBJ1-5; 8 nucleotides match TRBD1. CDR1 LNHDA and CDR2 SQIVND come from the germline V gene (reference sequence). The CDR3 extends over 15 amino acids. V gave up 10 bases and J gave up 0 bases; unmatched junction bases: 8. CDR3 coding DNA: TGTGCCACCACCGACAGGGGCAATAGCAATCAGCCCCAGCATTTT. Protein sequence: CATTDRGNSNQPQHF.

The V call is TRBV2, the J call TRBJ2-1, with 8 bases fitting TRBD1. The J segment lost 2 bases and the V segment lost 6 bases, leaving 6 bases of the junction unmatched. Per germline, CDR1 SNHLY and CDR2 FYNNEI. This CDR3 is 15 amino acids long. For the CDR3, the DNA is TGTGCCAGCAGAGAGACAGGGGCGACCTACAATGAGCAGTTCTTC. Protein: CASRETGATYNEQFF.

The rearrangement uses TRBV11-2 and TRBJ2-7; 9 bases map to TRBD1. J lost 3 bases, V lost 7 bases, and 10 bases had no gene match. Germline V CDR1 and CDR2: SGHAT, FQNNGV. The CDR3 contains 15 residues. The DNA of the CDR3 is TGTGCCAGCACCCAAAGGGGACAGGGAAACTACGAGCAGTACTTC. This sequence encodes CASTQRGQGNYEQYF.

The chain joins TRBV7-9 to TRBJ1-4; TRBD1 might be the D (5 bases). Trimming took off 3 bases at V and 8 bases at J, with 13 bases between the two ends. This CDR3 contains 14 residues. CDR1 SEHNR and CDR2 FQNEAQ come from the germline V gene (reference sequence). CDR3 nucleotide sequence: TGTGCCAGCAGCTTCTTGGGGCTAGAGGAAAAACTGTTTTTT. This translates into CASSFLGLEEKLFF.